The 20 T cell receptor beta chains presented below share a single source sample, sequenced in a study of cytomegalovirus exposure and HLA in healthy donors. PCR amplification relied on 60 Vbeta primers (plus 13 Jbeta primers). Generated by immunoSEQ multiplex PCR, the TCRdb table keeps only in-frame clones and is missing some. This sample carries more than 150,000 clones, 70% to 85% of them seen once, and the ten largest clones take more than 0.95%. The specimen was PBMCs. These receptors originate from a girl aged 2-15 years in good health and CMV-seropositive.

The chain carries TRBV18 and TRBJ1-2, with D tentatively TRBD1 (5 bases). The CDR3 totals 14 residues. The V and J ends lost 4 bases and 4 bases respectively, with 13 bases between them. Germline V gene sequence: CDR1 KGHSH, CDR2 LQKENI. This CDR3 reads CASSLSDSVYGYTF. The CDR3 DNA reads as TGTGCCAGCTCACTAAGTGACAGCGTCTATGGCTACACCTTC.

DNA for the CDR3: TGTGCCAGCAGCTTAGTTGGGAGACCTGTCGAGCAGTACTTC. This encodes CASSLVGRPVEQYF. V usage is TRBV7-8 and J usage is TRBJ2-7; D is perhaps TRBD2 (5 bases). The V and J ends lost 1 base and 6 bases respectively, with 13 bases between them. The CDR3 runs 14 residues. Germline CDR1 and CDR2: SGHVS and FQNEAQ.

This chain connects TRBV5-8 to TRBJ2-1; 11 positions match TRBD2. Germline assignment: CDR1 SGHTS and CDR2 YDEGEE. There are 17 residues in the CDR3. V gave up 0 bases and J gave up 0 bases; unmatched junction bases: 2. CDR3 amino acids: CASSLVAGGSSYNEQFF. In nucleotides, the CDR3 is TGTGCCAGCAGCTTGGTAGCGGGAGGGAGCTCCTACAATGAGCAGTTCTTC.

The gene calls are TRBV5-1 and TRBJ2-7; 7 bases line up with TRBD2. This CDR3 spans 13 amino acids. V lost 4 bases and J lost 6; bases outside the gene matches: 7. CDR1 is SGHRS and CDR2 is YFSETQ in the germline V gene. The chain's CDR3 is CASSLEWGGEQYF. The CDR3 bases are TGCGCCAGCAGCCTAGAGTGGGGGGGCGAGCAGTACTTC. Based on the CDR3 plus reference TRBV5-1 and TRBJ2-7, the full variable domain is KAGVTQTPRYLIKTRGQQVTLSCSPISGHRSVSWYQQTPGQGLQFLFEYFSETQRNKGNFPGRFSGRQFSNSRSEMNVSTLELGDSALYLCASSLEWGGEQYFGPGTRLTVT.

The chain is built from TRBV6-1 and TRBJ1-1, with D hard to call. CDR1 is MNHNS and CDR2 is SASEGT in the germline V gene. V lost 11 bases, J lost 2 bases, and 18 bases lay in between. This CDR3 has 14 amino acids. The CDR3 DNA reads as TGTGCCGCGGCCGTAGTGGGTGGAAACACTGAAGCTTTCTTT. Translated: CAAAVVGGNTEAFF.

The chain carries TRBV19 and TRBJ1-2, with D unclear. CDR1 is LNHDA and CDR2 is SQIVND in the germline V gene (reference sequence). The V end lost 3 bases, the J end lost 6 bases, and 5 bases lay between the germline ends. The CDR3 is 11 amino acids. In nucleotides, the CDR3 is TGTGCCAGTAGTATTCTCGATGGCTACACCTTC. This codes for CASSILDGYTF.

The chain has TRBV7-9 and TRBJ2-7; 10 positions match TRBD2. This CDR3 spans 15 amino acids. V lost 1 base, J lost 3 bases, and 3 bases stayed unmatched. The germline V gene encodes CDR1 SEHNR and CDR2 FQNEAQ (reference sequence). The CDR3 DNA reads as TGTGCCAGCAGCTTAGACCCTAGCGGGAGCTACGAGCAGTACTTC. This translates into CASSLDPSGSYEQYF.

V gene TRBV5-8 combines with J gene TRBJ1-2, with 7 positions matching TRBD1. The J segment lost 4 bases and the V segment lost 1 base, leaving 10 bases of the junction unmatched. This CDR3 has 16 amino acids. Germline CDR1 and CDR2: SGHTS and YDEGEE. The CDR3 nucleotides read TGTGCCAGCAGCTTGCGGCTCGGGACAGAGCCCTATGGCTACACCTTC. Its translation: CASSLRLGTEPYGYTF.

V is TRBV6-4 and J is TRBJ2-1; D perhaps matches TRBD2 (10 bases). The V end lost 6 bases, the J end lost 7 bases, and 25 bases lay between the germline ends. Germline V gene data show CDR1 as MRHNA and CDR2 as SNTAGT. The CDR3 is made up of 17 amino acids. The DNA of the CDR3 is TGTGCCAGCAGAAGGACAGGGGTTGTAGCGGGAGGTAATGAGCAGTTCTTC. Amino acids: CASRRTGVVAGGNEQFF.

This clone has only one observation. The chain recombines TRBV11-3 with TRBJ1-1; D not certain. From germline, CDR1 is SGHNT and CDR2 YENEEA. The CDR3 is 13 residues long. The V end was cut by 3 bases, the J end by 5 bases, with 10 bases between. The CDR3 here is CASSFGVGTEAFF. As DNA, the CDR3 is TGTGCCAGCAGCTTCGGGGTAGGGACTGAAGCTTTCTTT.

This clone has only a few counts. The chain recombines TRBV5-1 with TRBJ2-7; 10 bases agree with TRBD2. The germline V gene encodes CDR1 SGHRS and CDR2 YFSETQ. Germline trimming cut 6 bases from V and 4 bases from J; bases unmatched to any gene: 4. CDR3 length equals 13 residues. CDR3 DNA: TGCGCCAGCACTAGCGGGAGTAATTACGAGCAGTACTTC. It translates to CASTSGSNYEQYF. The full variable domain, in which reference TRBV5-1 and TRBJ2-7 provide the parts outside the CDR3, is KAGVTQTPRYLIKTRGQQVTLSCSPISGHRSVSWYQQTPGQGLQFLFEYFSETQRNKGNFPGRFSGRQFSNSRSEMNVSTLELGDSALYLCASTSGSNYEQYFGPGTRLTVT.

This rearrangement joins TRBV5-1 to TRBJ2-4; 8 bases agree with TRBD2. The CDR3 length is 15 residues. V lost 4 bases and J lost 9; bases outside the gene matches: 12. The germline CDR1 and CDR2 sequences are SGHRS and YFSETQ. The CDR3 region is CASSPGFREGGIQYF. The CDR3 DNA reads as TGCGCCAGCAGCCCTGGGTTCCGGGAGGGGGGCATTCAGTACTTC.

The CDR3 sequence: CASRLDRFNEQYF. CDR3 nucleotides: TGTGCCAGCAGGCTAGACAGATTCAACGAGCAGTACTTC. The V and J genes are TRBV2 and TRBJ2-7, with D tentatively TRBD1 (5 bases). The germline CDR1 and CDR2 sequences are SNHLY and FYNNEI. This CDR3 contains 13 residues. V lost 6 bases and J lost 5, with 14 bases in between.

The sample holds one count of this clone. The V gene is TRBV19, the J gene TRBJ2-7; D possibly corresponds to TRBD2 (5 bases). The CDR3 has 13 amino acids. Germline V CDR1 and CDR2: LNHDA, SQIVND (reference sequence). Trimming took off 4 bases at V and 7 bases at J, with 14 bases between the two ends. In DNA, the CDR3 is TGTGCCAGTAGTAAGCAGGAGGTTGGGGAGCAGTACTTC. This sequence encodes CASSKQEVGEQYF.

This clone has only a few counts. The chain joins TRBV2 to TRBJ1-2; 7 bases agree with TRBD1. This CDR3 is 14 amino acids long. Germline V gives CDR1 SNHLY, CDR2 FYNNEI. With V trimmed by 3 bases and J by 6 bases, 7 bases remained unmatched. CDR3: CASSDGRGFNGYTF. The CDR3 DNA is TGTGCCAGCAGTGATGGCAGGGGGTTTAATGGCTACACCTTC.

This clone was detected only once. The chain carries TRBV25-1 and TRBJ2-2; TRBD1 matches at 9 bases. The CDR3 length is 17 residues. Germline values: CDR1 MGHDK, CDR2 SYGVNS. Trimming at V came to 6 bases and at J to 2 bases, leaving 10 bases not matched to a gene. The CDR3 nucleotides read TGTGCCAGCAGGGAAACAGGGGGCTATAGTAACACCGGGGAGCTGTTTTTT. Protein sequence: CASRETGGYSNTGELFF. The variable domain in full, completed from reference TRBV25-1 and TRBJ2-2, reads EADIYQTPRYLVIGTGKKITLECSQTMGHDKMYWYQQDPGMELHLIHYSYGVNSTEKGDLSSESTVSRIRTEHFPLTLESARPSHTSQYLCASRETGGYSNTGELFFGEGSRLTVL.

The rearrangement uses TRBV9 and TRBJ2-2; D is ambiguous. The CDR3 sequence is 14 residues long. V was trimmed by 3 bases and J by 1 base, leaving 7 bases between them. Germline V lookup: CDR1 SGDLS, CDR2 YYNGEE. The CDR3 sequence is CASSDLLNTGELFF. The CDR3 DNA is TGTGCCAGCAGCGATCTTTTGAACACCGGGGAGCTGTTTTTT.

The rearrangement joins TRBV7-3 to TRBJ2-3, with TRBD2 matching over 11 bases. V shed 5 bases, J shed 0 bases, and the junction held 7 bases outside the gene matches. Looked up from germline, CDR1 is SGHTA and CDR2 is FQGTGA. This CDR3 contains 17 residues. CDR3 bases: TGTGCCAGCAGCGTCTGGGGACTAGCGGACAGCACAGATACGCAGTATTTT. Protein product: CASSVWGLADSTDTQYF.

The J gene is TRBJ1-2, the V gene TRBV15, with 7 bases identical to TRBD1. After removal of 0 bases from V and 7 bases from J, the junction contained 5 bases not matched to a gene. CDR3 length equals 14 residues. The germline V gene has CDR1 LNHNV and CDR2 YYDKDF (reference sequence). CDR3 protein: CATSREDRACGYTF. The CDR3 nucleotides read TGTGCCACCAGCAGAGAAGACAGGGCGTGTGGCTACACCTTC. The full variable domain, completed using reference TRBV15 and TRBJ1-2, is DAMVIQNPRYQVTQFGKPVTLSCSQTLNHNVMYWYQQKSSQAPKLLFHYYDKDFNNEADTPDNFQSRRPNTSFCFLDIRSPGLGDTAMYLCATSREDRACGYTFGSGTRLTVV.

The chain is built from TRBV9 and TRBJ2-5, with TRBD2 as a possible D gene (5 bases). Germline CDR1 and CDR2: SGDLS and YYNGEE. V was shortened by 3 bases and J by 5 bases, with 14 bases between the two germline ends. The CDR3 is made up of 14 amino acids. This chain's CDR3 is CASSGHTSSETQYF. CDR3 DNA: TGTGCCAGCAGCGGACATACTAGTTCGGAGACCCAGTACTTC.